The source of this TCR beta chain is a study of shared clonotypes between healthy human individuals. Input per replicate PCR of unsorted PBMC was roughly 300 ng DNA, corresponding to 32,000 or so T cell genomes. Repertoires were generated with immunoSEQ multiplex PCR, while TCRdb's copy carries only in-frame clones and drops some. The sample includes hundreds of thousands of clones, around 76% of them seen just once. To note about this clone: A much larger clone differs by one base, so this may be a read error.

The CDR3 is 15 residues long. Germline lookup yields CDR1 SEHNR and CDR2 FQNEAQ (reference sequence). The rearrangement links TRBV7-9 to TRBJ2-1, with 13 bases aligning to TRBD2. Sequencing input: PBMCs. The source of this sequence is a woman between 40 and 50 years old in good health. Some clones in this sample may be carry-over from other donors' samples. The CDR3 protein is CAGSPGLAGHDEQFF. DNA for the CDR3: TGTGCCGGCAGCCCGGGACTAGCGGGACACGATGAGCAGTTCTTC.